The rows below give T cell receptor beta chains drawn from one sample of a study of blood T cell repertoires in COVID-19. The method was immunoSEQ multiplex PCR; TCRdb's version includes in-frame clones alone and lacks a portion of them. The sample includes over 200,000 clones, about 87% of them seen just once. The sequencing input was peripheral blood. The source is a man under 40 with COVID-19, enrolled during active disease. Each CDR3 is given with its conserved first and last residue. Fields, in order: clone size, J gene, V gene, D gene, CDR3 DNA, CDR3 protein. The D gene is left open where the match is weak. A row's size may be missing; if present it is once, few, many or a size class.

.,TRBJ2-2,TRBV12-2,.,TGTGCAAGTCGCTTAGCGGGACGGGAGGGGGAATTGCCCGAACACCGGGGAGCTGTTTTT,CASRLAGREGELPEHRGAVF
.,TRBJ1-1,TRBV27,.,TGTGCCAGCACTTCAGCGGGGGCGTTGCCTGAAGCTTTCTTT,CASTSAGALPEAFF
.,TRBJ1-2,TRBV7-9,TRBD1,TGTGCCAGCAGCTCCGTCAGGGGGCCGTCTGGCTACACCTTC,CASSSVRGPSGYTF
.,TRBJ1-5,TRBV18,TRBD1,TGTGCCAGCTCACGCCAGGGACAGGGGGCTGGTCAGCCCCAGCATTTT,CASSRQGQGAGQPQHF
.,TRBJ2-7,TRBV18,.,TGTGCCAGCTCACCATGGCTGTTAGCGGAGCCCTACGAGCAGTACTTC,CASSPWLLAEPYEQYF
.,TRBJ1-4,TRBV29-1,.,TGCAGCGTTGAGGCGGAGGGGAAACTGTTTTTT,CSVEAEGKLFF
few,TRBJ2-7,TRBV6-5,.,TGTGCCAGCAGTTTTCAGGGATCCGAGCAGTACTTC,CASSFQGSEQYF
.,TRBJ2-3,TRBV9,.,TGTGCCAGCAGCGTAGATCAGTTGAGGTTAGCAGATACGCAGTATTTT,CASSVDQLRLADTQYF
.,TRBJ2-2,TRBV24-1,TRBD2,TGTGCCACTGGGCCGGGGACTAGCGGGAGGGTCGCGAACACCGGGGAGCTGTTTTTT,CATGPGTSGRVANTGELFF
.,TRBJ1-5,TRBV4-1,TRBD1,TGCGCCAGCAGCCTGTACGGGACAGGATTTTTTCATCAGCCCCAGCATTTT,CASSLYGTGFFHQPQHF
.,TRBJ2-5,TRBV5-4,TRBD2,TGTGCCAGCAGCTTACGTCGGGGGGGACGACAGTACCAAGAGACCCAGTACTTC,CASSLRRGGRQYQETQYF
few,TRBJ2-7,TRBV4-1,TRBD1,TGCGCCAGCAGCCGGGACAGGGGCCCCTACGAGCAGTACTTC,CASSRDRGPYEQYF
once,TRBJ1-5,TRBV30,.,TGTGCCTGGAGTGTAGGACAGACTACGATATCGGCCCAGCATTTT,CAWSVGQTTISAQHF
.,TRBJ1-1,TRBV19,TRBD1,TGTGCCAGTAGTACCGGGACAGGGTCCACTGAAGCTTTCTTT,CASSTGTGSTEAFF
.,TRBJ1-2,TRBV30,.,TGTGCCTGGAGTGTAGGGTCAGGGTGGAACTATGGCTACACCTTC,CAWSVGSGWNYGYTF
.,TRBJ1-1,TRBV12-3/TRBV12-4,.,TGTGCCAGCAGCGGCCCGAGGGCTGAAGCTTTCTTT,CASSGPRAEAFF
.,TRBJ2-7,TRBV7-2,TRBD1,TGTGCCAGCAGCTTAGATCCCCGCAGGGGGCTTTCCTACGAGCAGTACTTC,CASSLDPRRGLSYEQYF
.,TRBJ2-7,TRBV6-2/TRBV6-3,TRBD1,TGTGCCAGCAGTTACTCCTATAGGACAGGGGGGTACTTC,CASSYSYRTGGYF
.,TRBJ2-2,TRBV27,.,TGTGCCAGCAGTTACTCTGCCGGGGAGCTGTTTTTT,CASSYSAGELFF